A single TCR beta chain is shown here with its context. This was a deep-level run. Repertoires were generated with immunoSEQ multiplex PCR, while TCRdb's copy carries only in-frame clones and drops some. The profile covers around 2.5 million clones, with roughly 93% appearing a single time and 0.35% to 0.45% taken by the ten largest. The CDR3 consists of 18 residues. Germline values: CDR1 SGHVS, CDR2 FNYEAQ. The ends were cut back, 0 bases at V and 0 bases at J, with 15 bases in the middle. This sample is part of a study of shared clonotypes between healthy human individuals. The sample comprised naive CD4+ T cells from PBMCs. Subset of the sample: CD45RA+ positively selected. This clonotype was sampled from a young man in good health. Some clones in this sample may be carry-over from other donors' samples. The gene calls are TRBV7-6 and TRBJ1-3, with D possibly being TRBD1 (5 bases). The CDR3 spells CASSLARDRSSSGNTIYF. CDR3 nucleotide sequence: TGTGCCAGCAGCTTAGCGCGGGACCGATCCAGCTCTGGAAACACCATATATTTT.